This T cell receptor beta chain emerged from a study of OX40 agonist ivuxolimab in advanced cancers. As for the study more broadly: The costimulatory receptor OX40 (CD134) was targeted by ivuxolimab, a fully human IgG2 agonistic monoclonal antibody. Prior anti-PD-1, anti-PD-L1 or anti-CTLA-4 therapy was permitted, and 40% to 50% of dose-escalation patients had received checkpoint inhibitors. Of the roughly 51 patients in dose escalation, about 20 had hepatocellular carcinoma, around 15 had melanoma, 9 had renal cell carcinoma and 9 had head and neck cancer. The dose-escalation cohort was about 86% male with a mean age of around 64 years, ranging from roughly 20 to 80. Peripheral TCRbeta sequencing aimed to test whether ivuxolimab altered TCR sequence diversity and caused clonal T-cell expansion. The paper covers the monotherapy dose-escalation part of the phase I ivuxolimab trial, which included N ≈ 52 patients. Intravenous ivuxolimab was administered to patients every 2 weeks at six dose levels: 0.01, 0.1, 0.3, 1.5, 3 and 10 mg/kg. Partial responses occurred in three dose-escalation patients, of whom one had hepatocellular carcinoma and two had cutaneous melanoma.

Genomic DNA was extracted from sorted cells for sequencing of the TCRbeta CDR3 region. The immunoSEQ Assay was used to sequence the TCRbeta CDR3 regions. The clones in this table, taken by TCRdb from immuneACCESS, are in-frame only. Not every clone is retained; where verified, under half of the shortfall comes from an unresolved V gene, and the cause of the rest is unknown. Across this sample there are more than 80,000 clones, with roughly 87% seen only once. The top ten constitute roughly 1.4% of the sample. Details on this clone: Its antigen is currently not known. No base quality values were provided; no much bigger clone lies one nucleotide off.

The trial excluded patients who had a history of autoimmune disease or were on systemic immunosuppression. In every dose cohort, peripheral blood was drawn for TCR sequencing at baseline, cycle 4 day 1, and cycle 7 day 1. Samples came from an open-label, multicenter, first-in-human phase I dose-escalation trial of ivuxolimab. Adults with locally advanced or metastatic melanoma, renal cell carcinoma, hepatocellular carcinoma or head and neck squamous cell carcinoma were enrolled in the trial. Before TCR sequencing, CD4+ T cells and CD8+ T cells from peripheral blood were sorted into separate populations. General study outcomes and caveats: After ivuxolimab, more expanded clones were found on average in CD8+ T cells than in CD4+ T cells. Low levels of normalized T-cell clonal expansion were also seen in some patients who did not respond. In the 0.1-3.0 mg/kg groups, partial responders had among the lowest normalized peripheral clonal expansion, particularly in CD8+ T cells. At doses of 0.1 to 3.0 mg/kg, clonal expansion of both CD4+ and CD8+ T cells in blood was seen between baseline and week 6. Which antigens the clonally expanded peripheral T cells were specific for was not determined.

This TCR was sampled from an adult with an advanced solid tumor such as melanoma, head and neck, liver or kidney cancer. Material: CD4+ or CD8+ T cells sorted from blood, obtained in a trial of the OX40 agonist ivuxolimab.

The CDR3 corresponds to CASKTGGETQYF. The nucleotide sequence is given as TGCGCCAGCAAGACAGGTGGCGAGACCCAGTACTTC. The rearranged chain carries TRBV5-1 and TRBJ2-5, with a tentative D gene TRBD1 over 6 matching bases. V was cut back by 6 bases and J by 5 bases, leaving a gap of 11 bases between them. Including the terminal cysteine and phenylalanine, the CDR3 comprises 12 residues. The CDR3 DNA has 36 bases and is translated from base 1. In the germline V gene, CDR1 corresponds to SGHRS and CDR2 to YFSETQ.